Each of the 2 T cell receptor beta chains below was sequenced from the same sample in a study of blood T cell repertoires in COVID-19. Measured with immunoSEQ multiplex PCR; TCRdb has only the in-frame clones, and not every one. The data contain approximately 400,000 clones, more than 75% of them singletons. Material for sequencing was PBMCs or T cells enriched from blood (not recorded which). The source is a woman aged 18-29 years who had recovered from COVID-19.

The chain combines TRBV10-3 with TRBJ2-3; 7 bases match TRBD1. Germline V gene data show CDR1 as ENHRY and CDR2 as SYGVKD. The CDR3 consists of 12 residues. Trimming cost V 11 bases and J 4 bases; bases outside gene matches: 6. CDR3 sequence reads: CAVTGVADTQYF. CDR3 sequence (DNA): TGTGCCGTCACAGGGGTGGCAGATACGCAGTATTTT.

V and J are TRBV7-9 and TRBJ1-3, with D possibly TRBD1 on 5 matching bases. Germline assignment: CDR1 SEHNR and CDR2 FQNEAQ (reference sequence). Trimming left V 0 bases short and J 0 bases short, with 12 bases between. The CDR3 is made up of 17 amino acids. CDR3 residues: CASSLAPGTLSGNTIYF. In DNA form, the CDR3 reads TGTGCCAGCAGCTTAGCGCCAGGGACTCTCTCTGGAAACACCATATATTTT.